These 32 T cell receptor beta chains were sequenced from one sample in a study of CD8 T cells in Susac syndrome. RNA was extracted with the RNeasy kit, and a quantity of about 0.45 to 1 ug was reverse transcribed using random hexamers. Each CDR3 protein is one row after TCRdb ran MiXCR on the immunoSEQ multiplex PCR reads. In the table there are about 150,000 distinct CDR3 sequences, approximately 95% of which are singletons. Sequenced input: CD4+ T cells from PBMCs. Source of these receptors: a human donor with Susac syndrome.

The CDR3 DNA reads TGTGCCAGCAGTATGGACAGGCAGCACTATGGCTACACCTTC. Translation gives CASSMDRQHYGYTF. The gene calls are TRBV2 and TRBJ1-2; 7 nucleotides align to TRBD1. The V segment lost 5 bases and the J segment 3 bases; nucleotides outside the gene matches: 6. Germline values: CDR1 SNHLY, CDR2 FYNNEI. The CDR3 consists of 14 residues.

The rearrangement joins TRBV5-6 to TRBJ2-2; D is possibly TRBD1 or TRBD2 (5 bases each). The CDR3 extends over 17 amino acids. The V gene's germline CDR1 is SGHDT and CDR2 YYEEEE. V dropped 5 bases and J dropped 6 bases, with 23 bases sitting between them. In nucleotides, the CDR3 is TGTGCCAGCAGTATCCTAGGCCGGGACCGGTCGTCCGGGGAGCTGTTTTTT. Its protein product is CASSILGRDRSSGELFF.

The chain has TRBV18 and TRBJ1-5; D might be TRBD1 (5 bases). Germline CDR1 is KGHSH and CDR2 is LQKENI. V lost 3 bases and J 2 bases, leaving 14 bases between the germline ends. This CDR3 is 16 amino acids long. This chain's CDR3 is CASSPLGGTRNQPQHF. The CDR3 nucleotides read TGTGCCAGCTCACCCTTGGGGGGGACGCGCAATCAGCCCCAGCATTTT.

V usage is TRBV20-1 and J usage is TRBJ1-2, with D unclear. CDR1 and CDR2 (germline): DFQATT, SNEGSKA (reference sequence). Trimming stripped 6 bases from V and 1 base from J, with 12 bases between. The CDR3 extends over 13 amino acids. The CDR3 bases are TGCAGTGCCCACGGCCAGATTAACTATGGCTACACCTTC. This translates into CSAHGQINYGYTF.

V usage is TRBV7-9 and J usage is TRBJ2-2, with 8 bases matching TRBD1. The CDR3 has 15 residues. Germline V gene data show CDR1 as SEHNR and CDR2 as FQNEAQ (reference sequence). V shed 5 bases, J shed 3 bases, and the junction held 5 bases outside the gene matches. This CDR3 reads CASSVDRDDTGELFF. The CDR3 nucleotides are TGTGCCAGCAGCGTGGACAGGGATGACACCGGGGAGCTGTTTTTT.

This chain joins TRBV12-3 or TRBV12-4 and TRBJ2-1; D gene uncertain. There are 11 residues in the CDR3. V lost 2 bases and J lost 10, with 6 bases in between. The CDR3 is CASSLLGEQFF. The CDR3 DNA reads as TGTGCCAGCAGTTTACTGGGGGAGCAGTTCTTC.

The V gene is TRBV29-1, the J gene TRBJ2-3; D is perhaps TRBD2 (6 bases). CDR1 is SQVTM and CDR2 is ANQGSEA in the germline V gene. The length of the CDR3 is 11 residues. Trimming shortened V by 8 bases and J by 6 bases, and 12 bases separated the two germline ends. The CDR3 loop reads CSLNGGDTQYF. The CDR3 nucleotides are TGCAGCCTGAATGGGGGGGATACGCAGTATTTT.

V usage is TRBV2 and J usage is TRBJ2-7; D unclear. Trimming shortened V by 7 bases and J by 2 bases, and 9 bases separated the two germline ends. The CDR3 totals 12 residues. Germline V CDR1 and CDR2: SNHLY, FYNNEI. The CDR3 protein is CASTIATYEQYF. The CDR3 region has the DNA TGTGCCAGCACTATAGCCACCTACGAGCAGTACTTC.

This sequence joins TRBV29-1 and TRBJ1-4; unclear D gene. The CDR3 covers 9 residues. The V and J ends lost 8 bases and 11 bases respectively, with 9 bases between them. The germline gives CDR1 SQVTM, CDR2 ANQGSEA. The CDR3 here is CSRLGKLFF. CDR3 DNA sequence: TGCAGCCGACTCGGGAAACTGTTTTTT.

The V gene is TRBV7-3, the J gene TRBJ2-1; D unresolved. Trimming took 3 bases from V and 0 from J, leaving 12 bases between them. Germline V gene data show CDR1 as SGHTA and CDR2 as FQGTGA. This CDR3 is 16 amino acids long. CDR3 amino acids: CASSFPKGSSYNEQFF. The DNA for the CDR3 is TGTGCCAGCAGCTTCCCTAAGGGAAGCTCCTACAATGAGCAGTTCTTC.

The CDR3 DNA follows: TGTGCCAGCATTAAACAGGGTTACTACGAGCAGTACTTC. Amino acid sequence: CASIKQGYYEQYF. This sequence joins TRBV6-2 or TRBV6-3 and TRBJ2-7, with a weak D call TRBD1 (6 bases). Trimming cost V 7 bases and J 3 bases, with 13 bases left between them. CDR1 and CDR2 (germline): MNHEY, SVGEGT. The CDR3 has 13 amino acids.

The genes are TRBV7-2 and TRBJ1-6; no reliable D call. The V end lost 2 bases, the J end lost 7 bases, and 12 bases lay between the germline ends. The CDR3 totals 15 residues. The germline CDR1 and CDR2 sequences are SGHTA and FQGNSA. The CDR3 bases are TGTGCCAGCAGCTTATGGGTCGGATCAAATTCACCCCTCCACTTT. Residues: CASSLWVGSNSPLHF.

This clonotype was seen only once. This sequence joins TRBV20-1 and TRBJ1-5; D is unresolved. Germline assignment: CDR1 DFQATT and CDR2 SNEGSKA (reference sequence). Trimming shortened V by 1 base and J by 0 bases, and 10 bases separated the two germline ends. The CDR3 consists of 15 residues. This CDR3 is CSARASVYSNQPQHF. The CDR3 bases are TGCAGTGCTAGAGCCTCTGTGTATAGCAATCAGCCCCAGCATTTT.

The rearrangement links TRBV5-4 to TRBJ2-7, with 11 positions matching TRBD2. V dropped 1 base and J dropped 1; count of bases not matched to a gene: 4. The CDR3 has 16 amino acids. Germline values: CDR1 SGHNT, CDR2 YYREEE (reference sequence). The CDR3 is CASSLPLAGGSYEQYF. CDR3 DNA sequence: TGTGCCAGCAGCTTGCCTCTAGCGGGGGGATCCTACGAGCAGTACTTC.

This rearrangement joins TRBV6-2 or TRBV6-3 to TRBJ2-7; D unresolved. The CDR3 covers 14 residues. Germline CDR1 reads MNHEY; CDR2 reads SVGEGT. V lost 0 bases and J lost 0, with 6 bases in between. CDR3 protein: CASSYSSSSYEQYF. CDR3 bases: TGTGCCAGCAGTTACTCGTCGAGCTCCTACGAGCAGTACTTC.

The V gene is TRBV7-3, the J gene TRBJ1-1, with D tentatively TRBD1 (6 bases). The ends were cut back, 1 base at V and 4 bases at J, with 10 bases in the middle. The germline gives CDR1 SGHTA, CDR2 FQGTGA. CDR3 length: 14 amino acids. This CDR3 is CASSLNREATEAFF. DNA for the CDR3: TGTGCCAGCAGCTTAAACAGGGAGGCCACTGAAGCTTTCTTT.

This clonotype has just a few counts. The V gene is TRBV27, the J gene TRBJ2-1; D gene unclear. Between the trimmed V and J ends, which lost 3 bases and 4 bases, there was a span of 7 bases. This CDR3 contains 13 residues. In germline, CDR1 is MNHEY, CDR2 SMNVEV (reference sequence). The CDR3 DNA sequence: TGTGCCAGCAGTTTGGCAGCATACAATGAGCAGTTCTTC. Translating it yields CASSLAAYNEQFF.

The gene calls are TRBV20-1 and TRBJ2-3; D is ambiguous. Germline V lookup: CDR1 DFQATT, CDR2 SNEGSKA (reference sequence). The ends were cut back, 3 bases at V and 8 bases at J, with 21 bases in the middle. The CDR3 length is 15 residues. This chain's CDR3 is CSARTVAASRGTQYF. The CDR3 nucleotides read TGCAGTGCTAGGACGGTGGCGGCCTCCCGCGGTACGCAGTATTTT.

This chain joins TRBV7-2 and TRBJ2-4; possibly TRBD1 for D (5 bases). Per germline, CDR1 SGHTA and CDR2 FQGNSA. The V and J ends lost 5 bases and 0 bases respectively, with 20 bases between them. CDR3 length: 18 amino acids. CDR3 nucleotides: TGTGCCAGCAGCCCCTGGGGCATCCCAACCTCAGCCAAAAACATTCAGTACTTC. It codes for CASSPWGIPTSAKNIQYF.

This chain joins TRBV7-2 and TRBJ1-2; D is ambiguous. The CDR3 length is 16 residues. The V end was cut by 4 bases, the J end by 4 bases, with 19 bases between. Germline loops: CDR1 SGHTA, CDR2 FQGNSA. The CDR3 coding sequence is TGTGCCAGCAGCTCCCCCGACGGAAACTTCATCTATGGCTACACCTTC. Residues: CASSSPDGNFIYGYTF.

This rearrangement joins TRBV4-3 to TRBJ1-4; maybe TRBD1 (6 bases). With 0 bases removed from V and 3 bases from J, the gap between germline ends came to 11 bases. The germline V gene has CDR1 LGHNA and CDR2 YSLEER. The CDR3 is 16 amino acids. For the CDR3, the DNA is TGCGCCAGCAGCCAAGATCGGGGGGCGGCTAATGAAAAACTGTTTTTT. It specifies CASSQDRGAANEKLFF.

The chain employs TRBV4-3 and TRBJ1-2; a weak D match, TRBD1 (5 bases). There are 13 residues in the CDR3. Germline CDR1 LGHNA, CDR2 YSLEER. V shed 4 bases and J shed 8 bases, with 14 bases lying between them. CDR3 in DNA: TGCGCCAGCAGCCCCGCAGGGTCTGAGGGCTACACCTTC. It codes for CASSPAGSEGYTF.

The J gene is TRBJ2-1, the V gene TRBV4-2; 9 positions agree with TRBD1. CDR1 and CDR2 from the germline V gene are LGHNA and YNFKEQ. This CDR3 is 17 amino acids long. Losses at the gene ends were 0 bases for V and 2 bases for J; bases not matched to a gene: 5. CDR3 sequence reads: CASSQETRTGAYNEQFF. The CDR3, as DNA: TGTGCCAGCAGCCAAGAGACGAGGACAGGGGCCTACAATGAGCAGTTCTTC.

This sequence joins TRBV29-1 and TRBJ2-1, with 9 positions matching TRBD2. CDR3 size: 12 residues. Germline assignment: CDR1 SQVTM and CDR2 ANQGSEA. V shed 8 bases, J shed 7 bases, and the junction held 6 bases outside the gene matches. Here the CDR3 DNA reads TGCAGCACGGCGGGGGGGCGAAATGAGCAGTTCTTC. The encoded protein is CSTAGGRNEQFF.

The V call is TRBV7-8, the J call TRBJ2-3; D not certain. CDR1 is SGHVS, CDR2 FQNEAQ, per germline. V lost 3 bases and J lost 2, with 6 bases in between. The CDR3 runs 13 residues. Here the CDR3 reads CASSLLFTDTQYF. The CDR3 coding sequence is TGTGCCAGCAGCTTGCTCTTCACAGATACGCAGTATTTT.

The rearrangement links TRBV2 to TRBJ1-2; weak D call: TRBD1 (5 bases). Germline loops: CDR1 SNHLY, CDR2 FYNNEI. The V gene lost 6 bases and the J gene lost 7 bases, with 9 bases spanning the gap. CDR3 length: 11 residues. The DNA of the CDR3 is TGTGCCAGCAGGGGGGAGGTTGGCTACACCTTC. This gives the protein CASRGEVGYTF.

The DNA of the CDR3 is TGTGCCAGCAGTCCCACGCTCCACACTGAAGCTTTCTTT. Translated: CASSPTLHTEAFF. The V call is TRBV12-3 or TRBV12-4, the J call TRBJ1-1; no clear D. V was trimmed by 5 bases and J by 3 bases, leaving 10 bases between them. This CDR3 is built from 13 residues.

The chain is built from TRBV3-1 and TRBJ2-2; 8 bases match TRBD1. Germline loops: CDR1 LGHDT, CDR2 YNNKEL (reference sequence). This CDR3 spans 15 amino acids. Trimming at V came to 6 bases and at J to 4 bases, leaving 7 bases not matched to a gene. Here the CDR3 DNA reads TGTGCCAGCAGTACCGGGACAGGCGCCACCGGGGAGCTGTTTTTT. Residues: CASSTGTGATGELFF.

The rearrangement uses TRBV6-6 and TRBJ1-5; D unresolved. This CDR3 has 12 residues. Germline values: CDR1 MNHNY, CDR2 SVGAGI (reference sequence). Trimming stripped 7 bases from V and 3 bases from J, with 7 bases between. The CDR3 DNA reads TGTGCCAGCAAGAACGCCAATCAGCCCCAGCATTTT. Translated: CASKNANQPQHF.

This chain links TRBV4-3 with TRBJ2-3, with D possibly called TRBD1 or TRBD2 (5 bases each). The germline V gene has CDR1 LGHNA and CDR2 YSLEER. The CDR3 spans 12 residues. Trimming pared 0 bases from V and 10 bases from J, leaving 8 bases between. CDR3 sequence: CASSQDLGAQYF. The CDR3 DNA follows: TGCGCCAGCAGCCAAGATTTGGGGGCGCAGTATTTT.

The CDR3 loop reads CASSVGGGLPQETQYF. The CDR3 nucleotides read TGTGCCAGCAGCGTAGGGGGAGGCCTGCCCCAAGAGACCCAGTACTTC. The chain joins TRBV9 to TRBJ2-5; D may be TRBD2 (6 bases). This CDR3 has 16 amino acids. The V end was cut by 0 bases, the J end by 1 base, with 13 bases between. CDR1 is SGDLS and CDR2 is YYNGEE in the germline V gene.

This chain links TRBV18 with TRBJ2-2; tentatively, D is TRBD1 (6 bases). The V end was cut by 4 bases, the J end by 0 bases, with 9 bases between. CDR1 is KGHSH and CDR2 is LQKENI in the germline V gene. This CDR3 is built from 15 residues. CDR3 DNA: TGTGCCAGCTCACGGGACATCGCGAACACCGGGGAGCTGTTTTTT. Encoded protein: CASSRDIANTGELFF.